A selection of T cell receptor beta chains follows, all from one sample in a study of blood T cell repertoires in COVID-19. Only in-frame clones appear in the TCRdb table, and some are missing; sequencing was by immunoSEQ multiplex PCR. This sample has roughly 150,000 clones, with 77% found just once. The source material was peripheral blood. All receptors come from a man between 65 and 79 years old with acute or convalescent COVID-19. Each CDR3 is given with its conserved first and last residue. The D gene is left open where the match is weak. Expanded clones are given a class, and other clones once, few, many or no size at all.

v_call,j_call,clone_size,d_call,cdr3_aa,cdr3_nt
TRBV6-2/TRBV6-3,TRBJ2-7,few,TRBD1,CASSYRTGDVTYEQYF,TGTGCCAGCAGTTACAGGACAGGGGATGTCACCTACGAGCAGTACTTC
TRBV6-5,TRBJ2-7,NA,NA,CASSYEGTIDRKQYF,TGTGCCAGCAGTTATGAGGGCACAATAGATCGCAAGCAGTACTTC
TRBV7-9,TRBJ1-2,NA,NA,CASSPREGNGYTF,TGTGCCAGCAGTCCGCGAGAGGGAAATGGCTACACCTTC
TRBV2,TRBJ1-5,NA,NA,CASSSPQGGGNQPQHF,TGTGCCAGCAGTTCCCCTCAGGGCGGGGGCAATCAGCCCCAGCATTTT
TRBV6-6,TRBJ1-3,NA,TRBD1,CASRGTEQNTIYF,TGTGCCAGCAGGGGGACAGAGCAAAACACCATATATTTT
TRBV7-2,TRBJ2-5,NA,NA,CASSFLEFQETQYF,TGTGCCAGCAGCTTTTTGGAGTTCCAAGAGACCCAGTACTTC
TRBV10-3,TRBJ1-1,NA,TRBD1,CAISAGTVNTEAFF,TGTGCCATCAGTGCTGGGACAGTAAACACTGAAGCTTTCTTT
TRBV4-2,TRBJ2-7,NA,TRBD1,CASSQGQGTYEQYF,TGTGCCAGCAGCCAAGGACAGGGTACCTACGAGCAGTACTTC
TRBV7-2,TRBJ2-7,NA,TRBD1,CASSPPDRGPWEQYF,TGTGCCAGCAGCCCCCCGGACAGGGGGCCGTGGGAGCAGTACTTC
TRBV5-1,TRBJ2-1,NA,TRBD2,CASSPGLAGGDEQFF,TGCGCCAGCAGCCCGGGACTAGCGGGGGGTGATGAGCAGTTCTTC
TRBV7-8,TRBJ1-5,NA,NA,CASSLASAGYQPQHF,TGTGCCAGCAGCTTAGCTTCGGCAGGGTATCAGCCCCAGCATTTT
TRBV10-3,TRBJ1-1,NA,TRBD1,CAISPRQGSTEAFF,TGTGCCATCAGTCCGAGACAGGGAAGCACTGAAGCTTTCTTT
TRBV5-1,TRBJ1-3,NA,NA,CASSLVFSGPKSGNTIYF,TGCGCCAGCAGCTTGGTATTTTCAGGGCCGAAGTCTGGAAACACCATATATTTT
TRBV28,TRBJ2-1,NA,TRBD2,CASSLRGGNNEQFF,TGTGCCAGCAGTTTGAGGGGAGGGAACAATGAGCAGTTCTTC
TRBV2,TRBJ1-1,NA,NA,CASSPGGSGISNTEAFF,TGTGCCAGCAGTCCCGGGGGGTCCGGTATATCGAACACTGAAGCTTTCTTT
TRBV5-1,TRBJ1-6,few,TRBD1,CASSFLRQGNSPLHF,TGCGCCAGCAGCTTCCTAAGACAGGGTAATTCACCCCTCCACTTT